This entry concerns a single TCR beta chain. Its antigen remains unknown. In germline, CDR1 is SQVTM, CDR2 ANQGSEA. V shed 5 bases and J 7 bases; nucleotides not matched to a gene: 11. The CDR3 extends over 13 amino acids. The researchers obtained blood RNA from unsorted whole blood and also extracted germline DNA. TCR beta cDNA came from around 500 ng total RNA, primed with a constant-region primer. Modified slightly, ARM-PCR produced TCR beta libraries over three nested multiplex PCR rounds. A C-beta reverse primer and TRBV1-TRBV30 forward primers served in each of the first two PCR rounds, at about 10 cycles apiece. MiXCR, run by TCRdb on the multiplex PCR reads, gives a single entry per CDR3 protein. The data contain about 180,000 distinct CDR3 sequences, over 50% of them seen just once; the ten biggest clones take up 70% to 80%. This record belongs to a study of tumor-infiltrating lymphocytes in primary liver carcinoma. About the study: Surgical resection was the treatment these patients received for primary liver carcinoma. Each of the growths was stage T1-T3 N0M0, extending roughly 4.2 to 11 cm across. Study results and limitations: The overlap of tumor-adjacent and tumor-blood pairs was smaller than that of tumor region pairs. Significantly greater top-250-clone fractions characterized tumors relative to blood (p = 0.039).

The chain links TRBV29-1 to TRBJ2-7; 7 nucleotides line up with TRBD1. The TCR sequence derives from a man aged 40-49 years with primary liver carcinoma and hepatitis B virus infection. Sequencing was carried out using peripheral blood. The CDR3 protein is CSVSGQEIREQYF. The CDR3 nucleotides read TGCAGCGTTTCCGGACAGGAGATAAGGGAGCAGTACTTC.